This T cell receptor (beta chain) was captured in a study of blood T cell repertoires in COVID-19. Study-level background: The analysed material was cDNA or gDNA that came from T cells, B-cell-depleted T cells, or PBMCs.

Using immunoSEQ multiplex PCR, the repertoire was profiled, and TCRdb retains in-frame clones only, with some absent. The repertoire includes 250,000 to 300,000 clones, roughly nine tenths of them detected once, and 3.6% sits in the top ten. This TCR was sampled from a man aged 18 to 30 with active or convalescent COVID-19. Input material: peripheral blood.

Written as DNA, the CDR3 is TGTGCCACCAGTGACCGGACAGGGAATGAGCAGTTCTTC. As protein: CATSDRTGNEQFF. The J gene is TRBJ2-1, the V gene TRBV24-1, with 8 bases that match TRBD1. CDR3 length: 13 residues. The trim removed 4 bases at V and 7 bases at J, leaving 2 bases unmatched. Germline CDR1 reads KGHDR; CDR2 reads SFDVKD.